The clone carrying this T cell receptor (beta chain) was seen only a few times. The antigen is unknown. These data come from a study of T cell repertoires in cytomegalovirus infection. TCRdb ran MiXCR on the reads and lists one entry per CDR3 protein. The table shows a few hundred thousand distinct CDR3 sequences, with approximately 22% occurring only once. The CDR3 is 13 residues long. Germline CDR1 LGHNA, CDR2 YSLEER. V was trimmed by 3 bases and J by 8 bases, leaving 13 bases between them. The chain uses TRBV4-3 and TRBJ1-2; D unclear. This sequence originates from a human donor in good health (CMV status not recorded). Some clones in this sample may be carry-over from other donors' samples. Specimen: cultured PBMCs, collected from culture after CMV antigen stimulation. The CDR3 loop is CASSQMGAWGYTF. As DNA, the CDR3 is TGCGCCAGCAGCCAGATGGGAGCTTGGGGCTACACCTTC.